This T cell receptor beta chain was identified during a study of cytomegalovirus exposure and HLA in healthy donors. The study's findings and limits: Sequences of the TCR beta chain were said to predict the HLA-A and HLA-B alleles of most subjects accurately. Productive rates of about 87% or about 30% were seen for most TCR beta V segments in an earlier analysis. According to reports, the classifier identified cytomegalovirus status with high specificity and sensitivity.

Germline lookup yields CDR1 ENHRY and CDR2 SYGVKD. The CDR3 covers 15 residues. J was trimmed by 4 bases and V by 0 bases; bases with no gene match: 0. It was with 60 Vbeta and 13 Jbeta primers that the PCR ran. Only in-frame clones appear in the TCRdb table, and some are missing; sequencing was by immunoSEQ multiplex PCR. This table has roughly 120,000 clones, roughly 77% appearing once. Healthy people donating bone marrow made up the donors. This clone was observed a few times. The antigen is undetermined. The chain combines TRBV10-3 with TRBJ2-7, with 13 bases matching TRBD2. The sequenced sample was PBMCs. This receptor was taken from a man between 45 and 60 years old in good health and CMV-seropositive. This CDR3 reads CAISESTSGRYEQYF. The CDR3 region has the DNA TGTGCCATCAGTGAGTCGACTAGCGGGAGGTACGAGCAGTACTTC.